Listed below are T cell receptor beta chains from one sample, sequenced in a study of technical replicates of blood from several donors. The method was immunoSEQ multiplex PCR; TCRdb's version includes in-frame clones alone and lacks a portion of them. This table holds about 70,000 clones, approximately 97% found once. Sequenced sample: T cells isolated from PBMCs. The receptors come from a human donor in good health. CDR3s include the opening cysteine and the closing phenylalanine or tryptophan. Fields, in order: clone size, V gene, J gene, D gene, CDR3 DNA, CDR3 protein. D genes are given only for firm matches. Clone size appears in some rows only: once, few, many, or a class for an expanded clone.

.	TRBV5-1	TRBJ1-1	TRBD1	TGCGCCAGCAGCTCAACAGGGGGGACTGAAGCTTTCTTT	CASSSTGGTEAFF
.	TRBV29-1	TRBJ1-5	.	TGCAGCGTTGAGGACCCGTCGGGACAGCCCCAGCATTTT	CSVEDPSGQPQHF
.	TRBV4-1	TRBJ2-3	.	TGCGCCAGTGGCATTTACTACACAGATACGCAGTATTTT	CASGIYYTDTQYF
.	TRBV23-1	TRBJ1-2	.	TGCGCCAGCGGGAGACGGGGCTACACCTTC	CASGRRGYTF
once	TRBV4-1	TRBJ2-1	.	TGCGCCAGCAGCCGGTCCGAGTACAATGAGCAGTTCTTC	CASSRSEYNEQFF
.	TRBV4-1	TRBJ1-2	.	TGCGCCAGCAGCCCCGGGACACGGGATGGCTACACCTTC	CASSPGTRDGYTF
.	TRBV4-1	TRBJ2-7	TRBD2	TGCGCCAGCAGCCAATTTAGCGGGAGCCCCTCCTACGAGCAGTACTTC	CASSQFSGSPSYEQYF
.	TRBV4-1	TRBJ1-2	TRBD1	TGCGCCAGCAGCCAAGATATGGGGCAGGGGGTTGGCTACACCTTC	CASSQDMGQGVGYTF
once	TRBV29-1	TRBJ2-1	.	TGCAGCGTTGAGCTAGTAAGCGATGAGCAGTTCTTC	CSVELVSDEQFF
.	TRBV7-7	TRBJ1-4	.	TGTGCTAGCAGCCCAACAGGTCTTCTTAATGAAAAACTGTTTTTT	CASSPTGLLNEKLFF
.	TRBV29-1	TRBJ2-7	TRBD2	TGCGTAGTCCAAGCGGGAGCCTACGAGCAGTACTTC	CVVQAGAYEQYF
.	TRBV7-9	TRBJ1-5	.	TGTGCCAGCAGCGCCAGGAATAGCAATCAGCCCCAGCATTTT	CASSARNSNQPQHF
.	TRBV7-6	TRBJ1-6	TRBD1	TGTGCCAGCAGCTTAAGGGGGCAGGGTGCAAGCTCACCCCTCCACTTT	CASSLRGQGASSPLHF
.	TRBV5-1	TRBJ2-7	.	TGCGCCAGCAGTCAGGCGCGGGGTGGAGACTACGAGCAGTACTTC	CASSQARGGDYEQYF
.	TRBV9	TRBJ1-1	.	TGTGCCAGCTCTGTAGCCCTGGGGGGACCTGAAGCTTTCTTT	CASSVALGGPEAFF
.	TRBV19	TRBJ1-2	.	TGTGCCAGTGAGGCGGGCTATGGCTACACCTTC	CASEAGYGYTF
.	TRBV11-2	TRBJ2-7	.	TGTGCCAGCAGCCGGACACCCTCCTACGAGCAGTACTTC	CASSRTPSYEQYF
.	TRBV28	TRBJ2-7	TRBD2	TGTGCCAGCAGTATTTTGCCCGGGACTAGCGGGAGGACCACCCCCTACGAGCAGTACTTC	CASSILPGTSGRTTPYEQYF
.	TRBV30	TRBJ1-5	.	TGTGCCTGGAGTGTGGGGGGTGGCCAGCCCCAGCATTTT	CAWSVGGGQPQHF
.	TRBV7-6	TRBJ1-5	.	TGTGCCACCGGGCAGGGAAGCAATCAGCCCCAGCATTTT	CATGQGSNQPQHF
.	TRBV28	TRBJ2-2	.	TGTGCCAGCAGTTTTCTCGGGTCCCTTAACACCGGGGAGCTGTTTTTT	CASSFLGSLNTGELFF
.	TRBV19	TRBJ2-1	TRBD2	TGTGCCAGTAGTAGCGGGGGGGCCCTAAGGTTGGCCTACAATGAGCAGTTCTTC	CASSSGGALRLAYNEQFF
.	TRBV28	TRBJ2-1	.	TGTGCCAGCAGTTTGGTATCGGGATCGGTCCACAATGAGCAGTTCTTC	CASSLVSGSVHNEQFF
once	TRBV9	TRBJ2-3	.	TGTGCCAGCGGGAGAAGGGAGGGCACAGATACGCAGTATTTT	CASGRREGTDTQYF
.	TRBV6-5	TRBJ1-1	.	TGTGCCAGCAGCCCCGCGGCTGGAAGGTACACTGAAGCTTTCTTT	CASSPAAGRYTEAFF
.	TRBV29-1	TRBJ2-7	TRBD1	TGCAGCGTTGAAGACCCAGGGGGTAGCGAGCAGTACTTC	CSVEDPGGSEQYF
once	TRBV27	TRBJ1-1	TRBD1	TGTGCCAGCAGTGATATCCGCGGGACAGAGAGAGAAGCTTTCTTT	CASSDIRGTEREAFF